This is a list of T cell receptor beta chains from one sample in a study of shared clonotypes between healthy human individuals. TCRdb's copy holds only in-frame clones and misses some; the assay was immunoSEQ multiplex PCR. There are about 2.3 million clones in the sample; less than 95% occur only once, and approximately 0.4% lies in the top ten. The sequenced sample was naive CD4+ T cells from PBMCs. The receptors originated from a man aged 18 to 29 in good health. Some clones in this sample may be carry-over from other donors' samples. The CDR3 runs from the conserved cysteine through the conserved F or W. A D gene is named only where the DNA matches it firmly. A row's size may be missing; if present it is once, few, many or a size class.

V gene,clone size,CDR3 length,D gene,J gene,CDR3 DNA,CDR3 protein
TRBV5-1,-,15,-,TRBJ2-1,TGCGCCAGCAGCTTGACGGTCCGGGGTTACAATGAGCAGTTCTTC,CASSLTVRGYNEQFF
TRBV5-1,-,16,TRBD2,TRBJ2-1,TGCGCCAGCAGCTTGGCCACGAGCGGGAGGGCGGATGAGCAGTTCTTC,CASSLATSGRADEQFF
TRBV5-5,-,15,-,TRBJ2-7,TGTGCCAGCAGCTTACTTTTTCGGGAGTCCTACGAGCAGTACTTC,CASSLLFRESYEQYF
TRBV27,-,14,-,TRBJ2-5,TGTGCCAGCAGTTCGGGCCTAGAAGGGGAGACCCAGTACTTC,CASSSGLEGETQYF
TRBV7-2,-,14,-,TRBJ2-2,TGTGCCAGCAGCTTAGGAGTAACCACCGGGGAGCTGTTTTTT,CASSLGVTTGELFF
TRBV5-1,-,15,-,TRBJ1-2,TGCGCCAGCAGCCGTGGAATCGCGGGTTACTATGGCTACACCTTC,CASSRGIAGYYGYTF
TRBV18,once,17,-,TRBJ2-2,TGTGCCAGCTCACCTTTGATGGGACAAGGAGGCACCGGGGAGCTGTTTTTT,CASSPLMGQGGTGELFF
TRBV5-4,-,14,-,TRBJ2-1,TGTGCCAGCAGCTTGGGGGCTACCAACAATGAGCAGTTCTTC,CASSLGATNNEQFF
TRBV10-2,-,14,-,TRBJ1-1,TGCGCCAGCAGTGAAGGGGGTTGGAACACTGAAGCTTTCTTT,CASSEGGWNTEAFF
TRBV5-1,-,14,-,TRBJ2-7,TGCGCCAGCAGCTTGATCCCGGGGAACTACGAGCAGTACTTC,CASSLIPGNYEQYF
TRBV14,few,12,-,TRBJ2-4,TGTGCCAGCAGCCCAATGGGGAACATTCAGTACTTC,CASSPMGNIQYF
TRBV2,-,12,TRBD2,TRBJ2-7,TGTGCCACGGGACTAGAAGTTTACCAGCAGTACTTC,CATGLEVYQQYF
TRBV5-1,-,15,TRBD2,TRBJ2-1,TGCGCCAGCAGCTTTAGCGGGAACATGGGTAATGAGCAGTTCTTC,CASSFSGNMGNEQFF
TRBV7-9,-,19,TRBD2,TRBJ2-6,TGTGCCAGCAGCCCACTGACTAGCGGGATTCTTACTGGGGCCAACGTCCTGACTTTC,CASSPLTSGILTGANVLTF
TRBV5-1,once,16,TRBD1,TRBJ2-3,TGCGCCAGCAGCTCGACGACAGGGTCGGGAACAGATACGCAGTATTTT,CASSSTTGSGTDTQYF
TRBV6-4,-,13,TRBD2,TRBJ2-1,TGTGCCAGCAGGGCGGGAGGGGACAATGAGCAGTTCTTC,CASRAGGDNEQFF
TRBV5-1,-,15,TRBD1,TRBJ2-7,TGCGCCAGCAGCTTGGTTCAGGGGGTGGAGGACGAGCAGTACTTC,CASSLVQGVEDEQYF
TRBV27,-,15,-,TRBJ1-5,TGTGCCAGCAGTTTGGGGTCGGGTTCGCATCAGCCCCAGCATTTT,CASSLGSGSHQPQHF